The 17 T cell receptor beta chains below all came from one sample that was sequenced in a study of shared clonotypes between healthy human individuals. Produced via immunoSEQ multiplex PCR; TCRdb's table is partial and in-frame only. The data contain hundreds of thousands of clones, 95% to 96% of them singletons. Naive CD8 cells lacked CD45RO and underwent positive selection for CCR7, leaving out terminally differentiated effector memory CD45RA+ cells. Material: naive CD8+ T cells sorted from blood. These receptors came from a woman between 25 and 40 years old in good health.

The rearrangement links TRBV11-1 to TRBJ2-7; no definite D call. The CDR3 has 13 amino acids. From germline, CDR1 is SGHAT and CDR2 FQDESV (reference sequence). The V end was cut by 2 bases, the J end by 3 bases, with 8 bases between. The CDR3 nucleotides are TGTGCCAGCAGCTTATCAGGTGTCTACGAGCAGTACTTC. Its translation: CASSLSGVYEQYF.

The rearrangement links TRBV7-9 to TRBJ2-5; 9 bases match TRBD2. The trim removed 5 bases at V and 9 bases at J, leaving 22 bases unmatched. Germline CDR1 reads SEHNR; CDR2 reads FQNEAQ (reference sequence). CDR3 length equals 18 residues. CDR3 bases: TGTGCCAGCAGCACGGGCCGTTTCGAGCGGGAGGAGGTTTGGGCCCAGTACTTC. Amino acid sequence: CASSTGRFEREEVWAQYF.

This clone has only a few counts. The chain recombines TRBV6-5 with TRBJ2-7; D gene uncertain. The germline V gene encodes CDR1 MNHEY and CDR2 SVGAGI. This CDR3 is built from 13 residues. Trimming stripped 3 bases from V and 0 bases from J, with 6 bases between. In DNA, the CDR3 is TGTGCCAGCAGTTATACCGACTCCTACGAGCAGTACTTC. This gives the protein CASSYTDSYEQYF.

The CDR3 DNA follows: TGTGCCAGCCACGACCTGGCGGGATCCTACAATGAGCAGTTCTTC. Its protein is CASHDLAGSYNEQFF. V gene TRBV28 combines with J gene TRBJ2-1, with D perhaps matching TRBD2 (6 bases). CDR1 MDHEN and CDR2 SYDVKM come from the germline V gene. V lost 8 bases, J lost 1 base, and 15 bases lay in between. The CDR3 spans 15 residues.

CDR3 loop: CASSIPPTGATQPQHF. As DNA, the CDR3 is TGTGCCAGCAGCATACCTCCAACAGGGGCGACTCAGCCCCAGCATTTT. V gene TRBV28 combines with J gene TRBJ1-5, with 7 bases lining up with TRBD1. The germline V gene encodes CDR1 MDHEN and CDR2 SYDVKM. Trimming at V came to 6 bases and at J to 6 bases, leaving 14 bases not matched to a gene. CDR3 length: 16 amino acids. Full variable domain (missing parts from reference TRBV28 and TRBJ1-5): DVKVTQSSRYLVKRTGEKVFLECVQDMDHENMFWYRQDPGLGLRLIYFSYDVKMKEKGDIPEGYSVSREKKERFSLILESASTNQTSMYLCASSIPPTGATQPQHFGDGTRLSIL.

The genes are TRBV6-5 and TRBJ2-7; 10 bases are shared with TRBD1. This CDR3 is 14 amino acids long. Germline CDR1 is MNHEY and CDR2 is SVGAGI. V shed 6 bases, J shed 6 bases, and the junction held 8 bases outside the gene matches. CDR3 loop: CASSQGQGTGEQYF. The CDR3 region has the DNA TGTGCCAGCAGCCAGGGACAGGGGACGGGCGAGCAGTACTTC.

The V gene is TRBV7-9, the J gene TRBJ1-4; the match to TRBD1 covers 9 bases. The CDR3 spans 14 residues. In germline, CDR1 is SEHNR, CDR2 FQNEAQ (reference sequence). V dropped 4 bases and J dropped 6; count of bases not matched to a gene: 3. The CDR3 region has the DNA TGTGCCAGCAGCTCACAGGGGGCTTATGAAAAACTGTTTTTT. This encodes CASSSQGAYEKLFF.

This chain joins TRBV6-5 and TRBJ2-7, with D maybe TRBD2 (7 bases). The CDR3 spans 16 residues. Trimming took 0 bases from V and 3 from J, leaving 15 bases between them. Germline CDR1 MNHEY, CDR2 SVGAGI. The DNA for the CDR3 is TGTGCCAGCAGTTACTCTTCGGGGGGCCGTCACTACGAGCAGTACTTC. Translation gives CASSYSSGGRHYEQYF.

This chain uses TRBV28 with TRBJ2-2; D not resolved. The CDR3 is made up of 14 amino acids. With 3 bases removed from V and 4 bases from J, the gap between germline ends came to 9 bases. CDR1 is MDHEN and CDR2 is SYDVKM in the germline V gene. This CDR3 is CASSFVESTGELFF. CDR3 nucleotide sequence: TGTGCCAGCAGTTTCGTGGAAAGCACCGGGGAGCTGTTTTTT.

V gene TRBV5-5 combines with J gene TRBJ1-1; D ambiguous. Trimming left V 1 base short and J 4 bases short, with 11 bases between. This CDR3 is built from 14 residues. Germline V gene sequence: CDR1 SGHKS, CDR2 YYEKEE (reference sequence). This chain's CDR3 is CASSLFARGTEAFF. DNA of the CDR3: TGTGCCAGCAGCTTGTTTGCTCGGGGCACTGAAGCTTTCTTT.

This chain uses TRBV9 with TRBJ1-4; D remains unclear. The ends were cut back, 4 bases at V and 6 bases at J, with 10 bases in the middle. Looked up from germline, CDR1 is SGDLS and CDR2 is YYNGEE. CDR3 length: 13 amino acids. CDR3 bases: TGTGCCAGCAGCAATGGACGGGATGAAAAACTGTTTTTT. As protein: CASSNGRDEKLFF. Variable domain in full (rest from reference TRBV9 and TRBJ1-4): DSGVTQTPKHLITATGQRVTLRCSPRSGDLSVYWYQQSLDQGLQFLIQYYNGEERAKGNILERFSAQQFPDLHSELNLSSLELGDSALYFCASSNGRDEKLFFGSGTQLSVL.

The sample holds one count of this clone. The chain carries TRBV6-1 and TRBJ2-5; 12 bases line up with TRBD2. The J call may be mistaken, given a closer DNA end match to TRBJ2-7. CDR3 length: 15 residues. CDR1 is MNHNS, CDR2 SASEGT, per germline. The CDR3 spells CASSGRTSGEYEQYF. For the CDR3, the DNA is TGTGCCAGCAGTGGAAGGACTAGCGGGGAGTACGAGCAGTACTTC.

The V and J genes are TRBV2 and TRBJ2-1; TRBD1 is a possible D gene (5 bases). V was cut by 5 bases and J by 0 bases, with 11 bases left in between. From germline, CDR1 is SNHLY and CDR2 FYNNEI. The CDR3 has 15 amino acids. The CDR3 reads CASSPDTDSYNEQFF. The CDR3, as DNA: TGTGCCAGCAGTCCGGACACAGACTCCTACAATGAGCAGTTCTTC. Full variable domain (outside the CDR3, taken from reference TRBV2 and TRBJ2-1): EPEVTQTPSHQVTQMGQEVILRCVPISNHLYFYWYRQILGQKVEFLVSFYNNEISEKSEIFDDQFSVERPDGSNFTLKIRSTKLEDSAMYFCASSPDTDSYNEQFFGPGTRLTVL.

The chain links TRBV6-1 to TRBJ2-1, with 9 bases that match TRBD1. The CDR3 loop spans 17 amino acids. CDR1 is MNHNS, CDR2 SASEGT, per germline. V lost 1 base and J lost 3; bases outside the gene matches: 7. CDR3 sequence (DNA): TGTGCCAGCAGTGAAGTGGAGACAGGGGGTATCTACAATGAGCAGTTCTTC. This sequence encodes CASSEVETGGIYNEQFF.

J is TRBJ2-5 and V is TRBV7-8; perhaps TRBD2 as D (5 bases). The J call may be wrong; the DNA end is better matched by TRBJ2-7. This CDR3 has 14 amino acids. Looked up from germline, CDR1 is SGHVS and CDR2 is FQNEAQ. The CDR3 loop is CASSLGGYSYEQYF. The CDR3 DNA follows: TGTGCCAGCAGCTTAGGAGGGTATTCCTACGAGCAGTACTTC.

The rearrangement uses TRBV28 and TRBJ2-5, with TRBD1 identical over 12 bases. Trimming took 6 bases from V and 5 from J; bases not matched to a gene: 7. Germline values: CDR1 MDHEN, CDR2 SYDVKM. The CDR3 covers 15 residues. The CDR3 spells CASRSRDRGLETQYF. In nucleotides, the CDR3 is TGTGCCAGCAGGAGCCGGGACAGGGGGCTGGAGACCCAGTACTTC.

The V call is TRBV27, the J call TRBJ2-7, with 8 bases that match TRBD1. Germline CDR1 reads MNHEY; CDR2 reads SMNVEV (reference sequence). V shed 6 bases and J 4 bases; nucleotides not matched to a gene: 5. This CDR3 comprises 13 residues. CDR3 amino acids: CASSFDRGYEQYF. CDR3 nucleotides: TGTGCCAGCAGCTTTGACAGGGGATACGAGCAGTACTTC.